The clone carrying this T cell receptor (beta chain) came up a few times. The antigen is not known. The sample belongs to a study of neoadjuvant anti-PD-1 for oral cavity cancer. General study points: With three patients per group, TCR findings need larger cohorts.

Time point defined: after neoadjuvant nivolumab, at surgical resection. Assay used: immunoSEQ multiplex PCR; TCRdb lists only in-frame clones, some missing. The sample lists roughly 25,000 clones, roughly 30% seen once, with over 15% in the top ten. The CDR3 sequence is 14 residues long. V shed 3 bases, J shed 8 bases, and the junction held 3 bases outside the gene matches. Germline V CDR1 and CDR2: LNHDA, SQIVND (reference sequence). The rearrangement links TRBV19 to TRBJ2-1; 11 bases are a match to TRBD2. The sequence came from a person aged 35 to 85 with oral cavity squamous cell carcinoma. The sequenced sample was tumor tissue, obtained after nivolumab (anti-PD-1) treatment. CDR3 region: CASSIGTSGYEQFF. The DNA of the CDR3 is TGTGCCAGTAGTATTGGGACTAGCGGCTATGAGCAGTTCTTC.